The 18 T cell receptor beta chains presented below share a single source sample, sequenced in a study of identical twins. A single record per CDR3 protein comes from TCRdb applying MiXCR to the 5' RACE reads. Of more than 200,000 distinct CDR3 sequences listed, 11% to 15% were seen once; the top ten hold 8.8%. Source material: memory (CD45RO+) T cells sorted from blood. The receptors were sampled from a woman under 30 in good health.

As DNA, the CDR3 is TGTGCCAGCAGCCAAGATTGGCAAGAGACCCAGTACTTC. Translated, it gives CASSQDWQETQYF. J is TRBJ2-5 and V is TRBV3-1; D unclear. The CDR3 has 13 amino acids. CDR1 and CDR2 (germline): LGHDT, YNNKEL (reference sequence). Trimming pared 0 bases from V and 2 bases from J, leaving 4 bases between.

The V gene is TRBV2, the J gene TRBJ1-5, with 7 bases fitting TRBD1. In germline, CDR1 is SNHLY, CDR2 FYNNEI. The CDR3 is 15 residues long. The trim removed 6 bases at V and 0 bases at J, leaving 5 bases unmatched. The CDR3 region is CASRDRPYSNQPQHF. CDR3 DNA: TGTGCCAGCAGGGACAGGCCATATAGCAATCAGCCCCAGCATTTT.

This clonotype has a handful of counts. V is TRBV7-9 and J is TRBJ2-3; D possibly corresponds to TRBD2 (6 bases). Trimming took off 7 bases at V and 2 bases at J, with 16 bases between the two ends. Germline V gene lookup returns CDR1 SEHNR and CDR2 FQNEAQ (reference sequence). The CDR3 consists of 15 residues. Here the CDR3 DNA reads TGTGCCAGCACCCCATACGGCGGGAACACAGATACGCAGTATTTT. Protein: CASTPYGGNTDTQYF.

The sample holds many counts of this clonotype. This sequence joins TRBV7-9 and TRBJ2-5, with D hard to call. The V end was cut by 4 bases, the J end by 0 bases, with 15 bases between. CDR1 is SEHNR and CDR2 is FQNEAQ in the germline V gene (reference sequence). The CDR3 is made up of 16 amino acids. CDR3 nucleotides: TGTGCCAGCAGCTCCTCCCTCCTACCGTACCAAGAGACCCAGTACTTC. Amino acids: CASSSSLLPYQETQYF. The entire variable domain, with the rest obtained from reference TRBV7-9 and TRBJ2-5, is as follows: DTGVSQNPRHKITKRGQNVTFRCDPISEHNRLYWYRQTLGQGPEFLTYFQNEAQLEKSRLLSDRFSAERPKGSFSTLEIQRTEQGDSAMYLCASSSSLLPYQETQYFGPGTRLLVL.

V and J are TRBV7-3 and TRBJ2-1; 7 bases line up with TRBD1. CDR1 is SGHTA and CDR2 is FQGTGA in the germline V gene. This CDR3 is built from 14 residues. Trimming took 6 bases from V and 7 from J; bases not matched to a gene: 9. CDR3 nucleotide sequence: TGTGCCAGCAGTTTTTATTCAGGGGGAAATGAGCAGTTCTTC. This gives the protein CASSFYSGGNEQFF.

In its sample, this clonotype was seen a few times. The chain recombines TRBV5-1 with TRBJ2-2; 7 bases line up with TRBD2. V shed 1 base and J 5 bases; nucleotides not matched to a gene: 5. Germline V gene sequence: CDR1 SGHRS, CDR2 YFSETQ. There are 15 residues in the CDR3. CDR3 in amino acids: CASSLLSGETGELFF. CDR3 in DNA: TGCGCCAGCAGCTTGCTAAGCGGGGAGACCGGGGAGCTGTTTTTT.

This clonotype was seen at least ten times. The rearrangement uses TRBV7-9 and TRBJ2-5; D gene uncertain. Deletions cut 5 bases from V and 5 bases from J, with 9 bases between. CDR3 length equals 12 residues. Germline lookup yields CDR1 SEHNR and CDR2 FQNEAQ (reference sequence). The CDR3 reads CASSPSSETQYF. As DNA, the CDR3 is TGTGCCAGCAGCCCGTCATCGGAGACCCAGTACTTC. The variable domain in full, with the rest retrieved from reference TRBV7-9 and TRBJ2-5, is DTGVSQNPRHKITKRGQNVTFRCDPISEHNRLYWYRQTLGQGPEFLTYFQNEAQLEKSRLLSDRFSAERPKGSFSTLEIQRTEQGDSAMYLCASSPSSETQYFGPGTRLLVL.

This clonotype came up many times. The chain employs TRBV6-5 and TRBJ2-3; no clear D. The V end lost 0 bases, the J end lost 2 bases, and 12 bases lay between the germline ends. The CDR3 is made up of 16 amino acids. CDR1 and CDR2 from the germline V gene are MNHEY and SVGAGI. CDR3 coding DNA: TGTGCCAGCAGTTACTCGGTCCCAGGCTCCACAGATACGCAGTATTTT. Encoded protein: CASSYSVPGSTDTQYF.

The sample holds many counts of this clonotype. This sequence joins TRBV12-3 or TRBV12-4 and TRBJ1-5, with D possibly matching TRBD1 (6 bases). This CDR3 has 16 residues. The V and J ends lost 5 bases and 0 bases respectively, with 14 bases between them. The CDR3 DNA reads as TGTGCCAGCAGTAAATCACAGGGCTATAGCAATCAGCCCCAGCATTTT. It yields the protein CASSKSQGYSNQPQHF.

Here the CDR3 reads CASSVTGAGGSKNIQYF. The CDR3 DNA sequence: TGTGCCAGCAGCGTGACGGGAGCGGGAGGATCTAAAAACATTCAGTACTTC. This chain joins TRBV9 and TRBJ2-4; 9 bases line up with TRBD2. Unmatched junction bases numbered 10, after V lost 2 bases and J lost 4 bases. The CDR3 loop spans 17 amino acids. Germline assignment: CDR1 SGDLS and CDR2 YYNGEE.

This chain connects TRBV20-1 to TRBJ2-1; a possible D gene is TRBD1 (6 bases). Germline V gene sequence: CDR1 DFQATT, CDR2 SNEGSKA (reference sequence). The CDR3 contains 14 residues. The V end was cut by 3 bases, the J end by 4 bases, with 13 bases between. The CDR3 region has the DNA TGCAGTGCTAGCTTAGGGGGTGGGTACAATGAGCAGTTCTTC. Protein product: CSASLGGGYNEQFF.

The chain is built from TRBV18 and TRBJ1-2; D uncertain. The germline V gene has CDR1 KGHSH and CDR2 LQKENI. The CDR3 is made up of 15 amino acids. V was shortened by 6 bases and J by 0 bases, with 14 bases between the two germline ends. CDR3 loop: CASSPQERANYGYTF. CDR3 nucleotides: TGTGCCAGCTCCCCGCAGGAGAGAGCTAACTATGGCTACACCTTC.

This clonotype was seen ten or more times. This sequence joins TRBV20-1 and TRBJ2-5, with TRBD2 matching over 11 bases. The CDR3 runs to 14 residues. Germline CDR1 reads DFQATT; CDR2 reads SNEGSKA (reference sequence). J was trimmed by 4 bases and V by 2 bases; bases with no gene match: 3. The CDR3 loop reads CSARNSGGAETQYF. CDR3 nucleotides: TGCAGTGCTAGAAATAGCGGGGGGGCAGAGACCCAGTACTTC.

This clonotype was recorded a few times. The chain is built from TRBV20-1 and TRBJ2-1; 7 bases map to TRBD1. Per the germline V gene, CDR1 is DFQATT and CDR2 is SNEGSKA (reference sequence). The trim removed 6 bases at V and 9 bases at J, leaving 11 bases unmatched. The CDR3 covers 13 residues. CDR3 sequence reads: CSAPRRQGSEQFF. CDR3 bases: TGCAGTGCGCCACGCCGACAGGGTTCTGAGCAGTTCTTC.

J is TRBJ2-5 and V is TRBV12-3 or TRBV12-4; TRBD2 aligns across 10 bases. The V segment lost 1 base and the J segment 7 bases; nucleotides outside the gene matches: 6. The CDR3 sequence is 15 residues long. The CDR3 spells CASSLGLAGVGTQYF. For the CDR3, the DNA is TGTGCCAGCAGTTTAGGGCTAGCGGGAGTCGGGACCCAGTACTTC.

This clonotype was counted at least ten times. The V and J genes are TRBV12-3 or TRBV12-4 and TRBJ1-2; D is perhaps TRBD1 (5 bases). The CDR3 extends over 15 amino acids. With 1 base removed from V and 8 bases from J, the gap between germline ends came to 17 bases. CDR3 protein: CASSLGDGVVTGYTF. DNA for the CDR3: TGTGCCAGCAGTTTAGGGGACGGGGTGGTTACGGGCTACACCTTC.

J is TRBJ2-1 and V is TRBV28; D is uncertain. The CDR3 runs 15 residues. The germline V gene encodes CDR1 MDHEN and CDR2 SYDVKM. Trimming left V 4 bases short and J 5 bases short, with 15 bases between. This CDR3 is CASSSLIPGHNEQFF. CDR3 nucleotide sequence: TGTGCCAGCAGTTCCTTGATCCCCGGACACAATGAGCAGTTCTTC.

This chain joins TRBV7-6 and TRBJ2-3; D may be TRBD2 (6 bases). Germline V gene data show CDR1 as SGHVS and CDR2 as FNYEAQ. V was trimmed by 2 bases and J by 2 bases, leaving 14 bases between them. This CDR3 is 16 amino acids long. The CDR3 region has the DNA TGTGCCAGCAGCTTACATGGCGGGGCTAACACAGATACGCAGTATTTT. Translating it yields CASSLHGGANTDTQYF.